This entry describes one TCR beta chain. V lost 2 bases and J 7 bases, leaving 11 bases between the germline ends. The CDR3 sequence is 13 residues long. Germline lookup yields CDR1 ENHRY and CDR2 SYGVKD. The TCR beta CDR3 regions underwent amplification from RNA transcripts. After a first-round RT-PCR with HTBI primers, a second-round multiplex PCR was run. TCRdb re-called the multiplex PCR reads through MiXCR, storing one row per CDR3 protein. The repertoire has around 1.1 million distinct CDR3 sequences, about two fifths of them found once; the top ten carry approximately 12%. These data come from a study of Graves' ophthalmopathy and Graves' hyperthyroidism.

This sequence originates from an adult man with Graves' hyperthyroidism. The sample taken for sequencing was peripheral blood or thyroid tissue (not recorded which). The chain has TRBV10-3 and TRBJ1-2; D is ambiguous. CDR3 sequence (DNA): TGTGCCATCAGTGAGACCGGCCGGGGTGGCTACACCTTC. Its translation is CAISETGRGGYTF.